The clone carrying this T cell receptor beta chain was seen repeatedly, ten times or more. The antigen remains undetermined. CDR3 length equals 15 residues. V lost 5 bases and J lost 9; bases outside the gene matches: 12. This specimen belongs to a study of T cell repertoires in cytomegalovirus infection. Overall study context: Shared public TCR beta signatures pointed to both CMV infection and a matching HLA type. Study-wide results and caveats: Adding up the frequency of public TCR beta families identified people who carried CMV plus the relevant HLA. Predominance within the ex vivo response was attributable to HLA-C-restricted CMV-specific TCR beta clonotypes.

TCRdb independently ran MiXCR on the reads; one entry per CDR3 protein. The table lists 300,000 to 400,000 distinct CDR3 sequences, 15% to 20% of them singletons. The sequence came from a human donor in good health (CMV status not recorded). Some clones in this sample may be carry-over from other donors' samples. This chain uses TRBV12-3 or TRBV12-4 with TRBJ2-1; TRBD2 matches at 8 bases. The sequencing sample was made of PBMCs. CDR3 sequence reads: CASSPRGLAAGEQFF. CDR3 nucleotides: TGTGCCAGCAGTCCCCGCGGACTAGCCGCGGGTGAGCAGTTCTTC.